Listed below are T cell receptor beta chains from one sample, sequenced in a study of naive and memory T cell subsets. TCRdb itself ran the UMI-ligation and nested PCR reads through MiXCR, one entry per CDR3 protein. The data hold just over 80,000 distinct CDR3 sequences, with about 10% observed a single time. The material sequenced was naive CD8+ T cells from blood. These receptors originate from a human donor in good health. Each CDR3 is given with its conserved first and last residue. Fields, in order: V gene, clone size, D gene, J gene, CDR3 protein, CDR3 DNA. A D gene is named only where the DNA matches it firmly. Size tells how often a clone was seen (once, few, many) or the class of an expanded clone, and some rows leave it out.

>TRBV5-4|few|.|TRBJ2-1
CASSPPVGNEQFF
TGTGCCAGCAGCCCCCCCGTGGGAAATGAGCAGTTCTTC
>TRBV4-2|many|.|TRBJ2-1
CASSPPHNEQFF
TGTGCCAGCAGCCCCCCTCACAATGAGCAGTTCTTC
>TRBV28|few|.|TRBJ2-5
CASSSLGETQYF
TGTGCCAGCAGTAGCTTGGGAGAGACCCAGTACTTC
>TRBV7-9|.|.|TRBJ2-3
CASSLVSGSDTQYF
TGTGCCAGCAGCTTAGTGTCAGGGTCGGATACGCAGTATTTT
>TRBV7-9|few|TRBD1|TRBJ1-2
CASTAYRGPNYGYTF
TGTGCCAGCACCGCATACAGGGGGCCTAACTATGGCTACACCTTC
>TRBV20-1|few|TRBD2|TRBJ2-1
CSAMVSGRVVLDEQFF
TGCAGTGCTATGGTTAGCGGGAGGGTTGTATTGGATGAGCAGTTCTTC
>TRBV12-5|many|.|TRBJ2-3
CASGPGDTQYF
TGTGCTAGTGGCCCGGGGGATACGCAGTATTTT
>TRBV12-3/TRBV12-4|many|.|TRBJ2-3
CASSPGSDTQYF
TGTGCCAGCAGTCCGGGATCAGATACGCAGTATTTT
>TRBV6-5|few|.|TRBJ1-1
CASSLGGKAFF
TGTGCCAGCAGCCTGGGGGGGAAAGCTTTCTTT
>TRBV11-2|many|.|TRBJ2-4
CASSLSAGAKNIQYF
TGTGCCAGCAGCTTATCGGCGGGAGCCAAAAACATTCAGTACTTC
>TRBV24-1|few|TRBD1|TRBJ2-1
CATSGFRTGSSYNEQFF
TGTGCCACCAGTGGTTTTCGGACAGGTAGCTCCTACAATGAGCAGTTCTTC
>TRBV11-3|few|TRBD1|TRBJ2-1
CASSPRDRSYNEQFF
TGTGCCAGCAGCCCCCGGGACAGATCTTACAATGAGCAGTTCTTC
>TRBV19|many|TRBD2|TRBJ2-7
CASKPQREGDEQYF
TGTGCCAGTAAGCCCCAGCGGGAGGGCGACGAGCAGTACTTC
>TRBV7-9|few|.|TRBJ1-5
CASSLDNSNQPQHF
TGTGCCAGCAGCTTGGACAATAGCAATCAGCCCCAGCATTTT
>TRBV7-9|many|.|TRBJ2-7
CASSLRDNYEQYF
TGTGCCAGCAGCCTCCGGGACAACTACGAGCAGTACTTC
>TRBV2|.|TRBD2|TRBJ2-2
CASSITGFGRAQTGELFF
TGTGCCAGCAGCATAACGGGGTTCGGGAGGGCCCAAACCGGGGAGCTGTTTTTT
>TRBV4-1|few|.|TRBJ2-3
CASSQNSGTSRADTQYF
TGCGCCAGCAGCCAAAATTCCGGGACTTCAAGGGCAGATACGCAGTATTTT
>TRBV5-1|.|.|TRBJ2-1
CASSSEGSVAHEQFF
TGCGCCAGCAGCTCTGAGGGAAGTGTTGCCCATGAGCAGTTCTTC
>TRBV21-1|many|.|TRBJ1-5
CASSKSCWGQPQHF
TGTGCCAGCAGCAAAAGTTGCTGGGGCCAGCCCCAGCATTTT
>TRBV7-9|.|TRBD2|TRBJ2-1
CASSLAGLAFNEQFF
TGTGCCAGCAGCTTAGCGGGACTAGCTTTCAATGAGCAGTTCTTC
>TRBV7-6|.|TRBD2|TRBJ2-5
CASSQRTSGGPEPQYF
TGTGCCAGCAGCCAGCGGACTAGCGGGGGGCCGGAGCCCCAGTACTTC
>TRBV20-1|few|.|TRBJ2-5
CSARQGRQETQYF
TGCAGTGCTAGGCAAGGGAGACAAGAGACCCAGTACTTC
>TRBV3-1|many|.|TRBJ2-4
CASSQDFPGTLAKNIQYF
TGTGCCAGCAGCCAAGATTTTCCGGGGACCCTAGCCAAAAACATTCAGTACTTC